This is a list of T cell receptor beta chains from one sample in a study of cytomegalovirus exposure and HLA in healthy donors. Using immunoSEQ multiplex PCR, the repertoire was profiled, and TCRdb retains in-frame clones only, with some absent. This sample has about 190,000 clones, with approximately 80% found just once. The sample was PBMCs. These receptors were collected from a woman aged 25 to 45 in good health and CMV-seropositive. Each CDR3 is given with its conserved first and last residue. Each record gives: J gene, D gene, V gene, clone size, CDR3 DNA, CDR3 protein. A D gene is named only where the DNA matches it firmly. Size is omitted from some rows. Given values are once, few, many or a class for expanded clones.

j_call: TRBJ2-7
d_call: TRBD1
v_call: TRBV7-9
clone_size: few
cdr3_nt: TGTGCCAGCAGTCGCTTCAAGGGGGCCGGCTCCTACGAGCAGTACTTC
cdr3_aa: CASSRFKGAGSYEQYF

j_call: TRBJ2-3
d_call: NA
v_call: TRBV27
clone_size: NA
cdr3_nt: TGTGCCAGCAGTTTCCAAAACCAGGGGACCACAGATACGCAGTATTTT
cdr3_aa: CASSFQNQGTTDTQYF

j_call: TRBJ2-7
d_call: NA
v_call: TRBV27
clone_size: NA
cdr3_nt: TGTGCCAGCAGTCCCGGGGGTGTGGGCTACTACGAGCAGTACTTC
cdr3_aa: CASSPGGVGYYEQYF

j_call: TRBJ2-5
d_call: NA
v_call: TRBV19
clone_size: once
cdr3_nt: TGTGCCAGTACTTATAAAGGGGCCCAGTACTTC
cdr3_aa: CASTYKGAQYF

j_call: TRBJ2-1
d_call: NA
v_call: TRBV5-1
clone_size: NA
cdr3_nt: TGCGCCAGCAGCATGTACACAGTATCTTACAATGAGCAGTTCTTC
cdr3_aa: CASSMYTVSYNEQFF

j_call: TRBJ1-5
d_call: TRBD1
v_call: TRBV28
clone_size: NA
cdr3_nt: TGTGCCAGCAGCCCCGGGACAGAAGTCCCCCGGAATCAGCCCCAGCATTTT
cdr3_aa: CASSPGTEVPRNQPQHF

j_call: TRBJ1-5
d_call: TRBD1
v_call: TRBV28
clone_size: NA
cdr3_nt: TGTGCCAGCAGCGACAGGGGCAATCAGCCCCAGCATTTT
cdr3_aa: CASSDRGNQPQHF

j_call: TRBJ2-5
d_call: TRBD2
v_call: TRBV11-1
clone_size: NA
cdr3_nt: TGTGCCAGCTCGGCGGGAGCGGGCGAGACCCAGTACTTC
cdr3_aa: CASSAGAGETQYF

j_call: TRBJ1-5
d_call: NA
v_call: TRBV12-2
clone_size: NA
cdr3_nt: TGTGCAAGTCGCTTTATGACAGGGTGGGGGGATAGCAATCAGCCCCAGCATTTT
cdr3_aa: CASRFMTGWGDSNQPQHF

j_call: TRBJ1-6
d_call: NA
v_call: TRBV28
clone_size: NA
cdr3_nt: TGTGCCAGCAGTTTAGGGGGGGGCGGTCGGGCGAATTCACCCCTCCACTTT
cdr3_aa: CASSLGGGGRANSPLHF

j_call: TRBJ1-2
d_call: NA
v_call: TRBV28
clone_size: NA
cdr3_nt: TGTGCCAGCAGTTTTCGGGAGTTAGGAGGCTACACCTTC
cdr3_aa: CASSFRELGGYTF

j_call: TRBJ2-7
d_call: TRBD1
v_call: TRBV11-1
clone_size: NA
cdr3_nt: TGTGCCAGCAGCTTGGGACAGGGTGGCGACGAGCAGTACTTC
cdr3_aa: CASSLGQGGDEQYF

j_call: TRBJ2-5
d_call: NA
v_call: TRBV18
clone_size: few
cdr3_nt: TGTGCCAGCTCACCACGCCAGGCAAACGACGAAGAGACCCAGTACTTC
cdr3_aa: CASSPRQANDEETQYF

j_call: TRBJ2-3
d_call: TRBD2
v_call: TRBV28
clone_size: NA
cdr3_nt: TGTGCCAGCAGTTTGGGGCGGGAGGTCCCAGATACGCAGTATTTT
cdr3_aa: CASSLGREVPDTQYF

j_call: TRBJ2-7
d_call: NA
v_call: TRBV28
clone_size: NA
cdr3_nt: TGTGCCAGCAGTTTAAGGAGGGCGCGGCCGGGGCAGTACTTC
cdr3_aa: CASSLRRARPGQYF

j_call: TRBJ2-4
d_call: TRBD1
v_call: TRBV4-1
clone_size: NA
cdr3_nt: TGCGCCAGCAGCCAAGTTGGACAGGGGGCTTACATTCAGTACTTC
cdr3_aa: CASSQVGQGAYIQYF

j_call: TRBJ1-1
d_call: TRBD1
v_call: TRBV6-6
clone_size: NA
cdr3_nt: TGTGCCAGCAGTTACGAGGCGACAGGGAGGAACACTGAAGCTTTCTTT
cdr3_aa: CASSYEATGRNTEAFF

j_call: TRBJ2-7
d_call: NA
v_call: TRBV11-2
clone_size: once
cdr3_nt: TGTGCCAGCAGCCCCCTGAGCTCCTACGAGCAGTACTTC
cdr3_aa: CASSPLSSYEQYF

j_call: TRBJ1-4
d_call: NA
v_call: TRBV27
clone_size: NA
cdr3_nt: TGTGCCAGCCCCCATCAGGGTGGATCACCAACTAATGAAAAACTGTTTTTT
cdr3_aa: CASPHQGGSPTNEKLFF

j_call: TRBJ1-5
d_call: NA
v_call: TRBV7-9
clone_size: NA
cdr3_nt: TGTTCCAGCAGCCGTAGCAATCAGCCCCAGCATTTT
cdr3_aa: CSSSRSNQPQHF

j_call: TRBJ1-1
d_call: TRBD1
v_call: TRBV7-9
clone_size: NA
cdr3_nt: TGTGCCAGCGCGACAGGGAGCATGAACACTGAAGCTTTCTTT
cdr3_aa: CASATGSMNTEAFF

j_call: TRBJ1-2
d_call: NA
v_call: TRBV6-1
clone_size: NA
cdr3_nt: TGTGCCAGCAGTTGGACGGGGGGAGACTATGGCTACACCTTC
cdr3_aa: CASSWTGGDYGYTF

j_call: TRBJ2-7
d_call: TRBD2
v_call: TRBV7-6
clone_size: few
cdr3_nt: TGTGCCAGCAGCTTAGCCCGGGGGGTTGAGCAGTACTTC
cdr3_aa: CASSLARGVEQYF

j_call: TRBJ1-2
d_call: NA
v_call: TRBV28
clone_size: NA
cdr3_nt: TGTGCCAGCAAAGGCGGAGGAAGATATGGCTACACCTTC
cdr3_aa: CASKGGGRYGYTF

j_call: TRBJ1-4
d_call: NA
v_call: TRBV7-9
clone_size: NA
cdr3_nt: TGTGCCAGCAGCTTAGGAGGTGTGGTTTCGGAAAAACTGTTTTTT
cdr3_aa: CASSLGGVVSEKLFF

j_call: TRBJ1-1
d_call: NA
v_call: TRBV2
clone_size: NA
cdr3_nt: TGTGCCAGCTGGCAAAACACTGAAGCTTTCTTT
cdr3_aa: CASWQNTEAFF

j_call: TRBJ2-1
d_call: NA
v_call: TRBV6-6
clone_size: few
cdr3_nt: TGTGCCAGCAGCGTGGTTAGGGGCTCAATAGAGCAGTTCTTC
cdr3_aa: CASSVVRGSIEQFF

j_call: TRBJ2-3
d_call: NA
v_call: TRBV7-3
clone_size: NA
cdr3_nt: TGTGCCAGCAGCTTAACTAGTGGGCAGGGCACAGATACGCAGTATTTT
cdr3_aa: CASSLTSGQGTDTQYF